This T cell receptor beta chain was documented in a study of OX40 agonist ivuxolimab in advanced cancers. Study overall: The diagnoses of dose-escalation patients were hepatocellular carcinoma, melanoma, renal cell or head and neck cancer. The group had a mean age of about 60 years, ranged from about 20 to 79, and was 82.7% male.

Repertoires were generated with immunoSEQ multiplex PCR, while TCRdb's copy carries only in-frame clones and drops some. The sample lists around 73,000 clones; 75% to 90% were seen once. The CDR3 sequence is 22 residues long. Trimming took 7 bases from V and 7 from J; bases not matched to a gene: 35. Germline CDR1 reads SGHRS; CDR2 reads YFSETQ. Source: CD4+ or CD8+ T cells sorted from blood, taken in a trial of the OX40 agonist ivuxolimab. The chain recombines TRBV5-1 with TRBJ2-1, with 7 nucleotides matching TRBD1. This TCR was sampled from an adult with an advanced solid tumor such as melanoma, head and neck, liver or kidney cancer. In nucleotides, the CDR3 is TGCGCCAGCCCGATTCCTCATGCCCGGTCGGTCTCAAGGGTCCTACAGGGGAATGAGCAGTTCTTC. Protein product: CASPIPHARSVSRVLQGNEQFF.